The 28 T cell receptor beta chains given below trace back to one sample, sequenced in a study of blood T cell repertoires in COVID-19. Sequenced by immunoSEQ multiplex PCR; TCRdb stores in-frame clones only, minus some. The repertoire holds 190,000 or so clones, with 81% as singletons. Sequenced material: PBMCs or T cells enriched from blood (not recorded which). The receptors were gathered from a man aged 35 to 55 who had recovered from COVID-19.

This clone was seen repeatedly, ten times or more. CDR3: CASSIVGQDGYTF. For the CDR3, the DNA is TGTGCCAGTAGTATAGTCGGACAGGATGGCTACACCTTC. V is TRBV19 and J is TRBJ1-2; TRBD1 agrees at 7 bases. CDR3 length equals 13 residues. The germline V gene has CDR1 LNHDA and CDR2 SQIVND (reference sequence). With 1 base clipped from V and 6 bases from J, the junction kept 2 bases outside the gene matches. Full variable domain (outside the CDR3, taken from reference TRBV19 and TRBJ1-2): DGGITQSPKYLFRKEGQNVTLSCEQNLNHDAMYWYRQDPGQGLRLIYYSQIVNDFQKGDIAEGYSVSREKKESFPLTVTSAQKNPTAFYLCASSIVGQDGYTFGSGTRLTVV.

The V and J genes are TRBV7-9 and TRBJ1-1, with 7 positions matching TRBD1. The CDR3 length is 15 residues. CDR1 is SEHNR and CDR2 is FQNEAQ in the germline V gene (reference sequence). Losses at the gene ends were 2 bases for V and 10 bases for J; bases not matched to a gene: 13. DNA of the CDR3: TGTGCCAGCAGCTTAACTGCGGGGCTACAGGGGCCAGCTTTCTTT. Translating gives CASSLTAGLQGPAFF.

This CDR3 reads CASSPTLRGGANEKLFF. The DNA of the CDR3 is TGTGCCAGCAGCCCCACCCTGAGGGGGGGAGCAAATGAAAAACTGTTTTTT. The chain is built from TRBV7-2 and TRBJ1-4; a weak D match, TRBD1 (6 bases). Trimming took 5 bases from V and 5 from J, leaving 21 bases between them. Germline V lookup: CDR1 SGHTA, CDR2 FQGNSA. The CDR3 has 17 residues.

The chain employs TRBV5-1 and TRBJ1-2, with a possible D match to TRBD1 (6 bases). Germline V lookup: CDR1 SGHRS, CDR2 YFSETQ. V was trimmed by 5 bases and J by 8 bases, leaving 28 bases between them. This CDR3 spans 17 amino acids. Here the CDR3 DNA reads TGCGCCAGCAGTCCGGATAATAGGACAGCATGGGGCGGGGGCTACACCTTC. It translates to CASSPDNRTAWGGGYTF.

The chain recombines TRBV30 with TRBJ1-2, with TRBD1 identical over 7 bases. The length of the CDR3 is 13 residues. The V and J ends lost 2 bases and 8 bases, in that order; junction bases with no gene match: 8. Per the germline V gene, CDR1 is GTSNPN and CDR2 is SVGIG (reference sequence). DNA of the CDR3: TGTGCCTGGAGTATAACAGGGGTAGAGGGCTACACCTTC. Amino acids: CAWSITGVEGYTF. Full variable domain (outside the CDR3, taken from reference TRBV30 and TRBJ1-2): SQTIHQWPATLVQPVGSPLSLECTVEGTSNPNLYWYRQAAGRGLQLLFYSVGIGQISSEVPQNLSASRPQDRQFILSSKKLLLSDSGFYLCAWSITGVEGYTFGSGTRLTVV.

The chain's CDR3 is CASNNVQGNAYNEQFF. The CDR3 DNA reads TGCGCCAGCAACAACGTACAGGGAAACGCCTACAATGAGCAGTTCTTC. The chain joins TRBV5-1 to TRBJ2-1, with a possible D match to TRBD1 (6 bases). The germline V and J ends were trimmed by 6 bases and 2 bases, with 18 bases remaining between them. The CDR3 loop spans 16 amino acids. Germline lookup yields CDR1 SGHRS and CDR2 YFSETQ.

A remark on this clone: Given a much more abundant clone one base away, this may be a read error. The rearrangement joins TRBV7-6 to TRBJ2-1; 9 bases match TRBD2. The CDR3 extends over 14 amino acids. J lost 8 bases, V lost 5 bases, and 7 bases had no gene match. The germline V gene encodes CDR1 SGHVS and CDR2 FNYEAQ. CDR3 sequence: CASSLGTSWDEQFF. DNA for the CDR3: TGTGCCAGCAGCCTAGGGACTAGCTGGGATGAGCAGTTCTTC. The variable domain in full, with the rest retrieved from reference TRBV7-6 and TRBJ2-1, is GAGVSQSPRYKVTKRGQDVALRCDPISGHVSLYWYRQALGQGPEFLTYFNYEAQQDKSGLPNDRFSAERPEGSISTLTIQRTEQRDSAMYRCASSLGTSWDEQFFGPGTRLTVL.

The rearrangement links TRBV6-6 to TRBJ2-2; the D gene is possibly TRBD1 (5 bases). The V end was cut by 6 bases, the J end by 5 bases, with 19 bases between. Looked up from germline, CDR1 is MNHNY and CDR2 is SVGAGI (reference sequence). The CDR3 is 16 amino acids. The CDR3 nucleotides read TGTGCCAGCAGCCGGACAACGGGTCGAGAGACCGGGGAGCTGTTTTTT. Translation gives CASSRTTGRETGELFF.

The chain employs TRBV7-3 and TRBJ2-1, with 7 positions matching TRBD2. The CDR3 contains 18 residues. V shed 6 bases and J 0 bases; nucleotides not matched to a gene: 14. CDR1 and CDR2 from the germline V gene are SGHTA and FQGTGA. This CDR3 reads CASRGGDLGPSSYNEQFF. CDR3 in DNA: TGTGCCAGCAGGGGGGGGGACCTCGGACCAAGCTCCTACAATGAGCAGTTCTTC.

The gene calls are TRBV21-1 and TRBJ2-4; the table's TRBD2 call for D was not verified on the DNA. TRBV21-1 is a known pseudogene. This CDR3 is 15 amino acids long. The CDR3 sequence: CASSKTTLAKNIQYF. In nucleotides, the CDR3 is TGTGCCAGCAGCAAAACCACTTTAGCCAAAAACATTCAGTACTTC.

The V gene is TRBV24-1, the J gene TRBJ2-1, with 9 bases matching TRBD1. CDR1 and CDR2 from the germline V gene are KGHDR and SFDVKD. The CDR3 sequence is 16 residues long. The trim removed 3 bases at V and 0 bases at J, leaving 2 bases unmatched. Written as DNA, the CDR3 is TGTGCCACCAGTGATGGGACAGGGAGCTCCTACAATGAGCAGTTCTTC. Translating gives CATSDGTGSSYNEQFF.

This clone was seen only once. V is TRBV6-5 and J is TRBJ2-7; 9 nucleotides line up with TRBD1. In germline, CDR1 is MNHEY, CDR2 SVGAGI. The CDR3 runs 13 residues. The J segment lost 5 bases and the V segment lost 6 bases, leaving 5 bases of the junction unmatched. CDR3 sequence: CASRPGQGHEQYF. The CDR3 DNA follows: TGTGCCAGCAGACCGGGACAGGGACACGAGCAGTACTTC.

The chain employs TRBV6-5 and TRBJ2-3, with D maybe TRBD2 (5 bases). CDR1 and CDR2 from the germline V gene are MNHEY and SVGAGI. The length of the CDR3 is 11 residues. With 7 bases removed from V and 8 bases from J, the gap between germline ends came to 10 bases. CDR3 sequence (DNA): TGTGCCAGCACTGGTGGGAGTACGCAGTATTTT. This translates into CASTGGSTQYF.

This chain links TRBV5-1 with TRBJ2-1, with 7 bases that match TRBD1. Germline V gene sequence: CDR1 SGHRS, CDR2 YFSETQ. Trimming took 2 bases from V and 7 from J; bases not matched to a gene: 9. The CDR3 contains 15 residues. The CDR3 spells CASSFDRAIRNEQFF. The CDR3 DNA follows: TGCGCCAGCAGCTTTGACAGGGCGATAAGGAATGAGCAGTTCTTC.

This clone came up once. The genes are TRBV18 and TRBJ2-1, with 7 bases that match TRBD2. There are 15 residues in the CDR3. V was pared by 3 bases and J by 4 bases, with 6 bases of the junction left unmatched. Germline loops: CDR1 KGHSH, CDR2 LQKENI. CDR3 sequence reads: CASSPGGSRYNEQFF. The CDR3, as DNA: TGTGCCAGCTCACCGGGCGGGAGCAGGTACAATGAGCAGTTCTTC.

The DNA for the CDR3 is TGTGCCAGTGCAGGGCCCCAGAATAGATACACTGAAGCTTTCTTT. This gives the protein CASAGPQNRYTEAFF. The chain employs TRBV19 and TRBJ1-1; tentatively, D is TRBD1 (5 bases). The CDR3 loop spans 15 amino acids. The germline V gene encodes CDR1 LNHDA and CDR2 SQIVND (reference sequence). The V end was cut by 8 bases, the J end by 3 bases, with 19 bases between.

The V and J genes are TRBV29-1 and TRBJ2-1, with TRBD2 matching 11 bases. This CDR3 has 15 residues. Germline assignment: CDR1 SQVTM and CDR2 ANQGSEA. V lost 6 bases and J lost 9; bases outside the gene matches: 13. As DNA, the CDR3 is TGCAGCGTAGATCCGGGACTAGCGGCAGTGGGTGAGCAGTTCTTC. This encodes CSVDPGLAAVGEQFF.

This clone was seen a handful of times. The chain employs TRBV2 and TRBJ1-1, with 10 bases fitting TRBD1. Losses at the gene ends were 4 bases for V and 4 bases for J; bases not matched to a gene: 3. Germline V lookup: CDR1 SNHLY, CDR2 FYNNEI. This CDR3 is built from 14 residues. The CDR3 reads CASSGGQGSTEAFF. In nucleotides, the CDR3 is TGTGCCAGCAGTGGGGGACAGGGGAGCACTGAAGCTTTCTTT.

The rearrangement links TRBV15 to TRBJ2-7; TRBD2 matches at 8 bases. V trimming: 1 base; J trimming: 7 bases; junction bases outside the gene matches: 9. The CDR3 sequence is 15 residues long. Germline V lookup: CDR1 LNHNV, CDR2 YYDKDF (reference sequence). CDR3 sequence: CATSRVDGRAEEQYF. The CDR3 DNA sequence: TGTGCCACCAGCAGAGTTGACGGGAGGGCCGAAGAGCAGTACTTC.

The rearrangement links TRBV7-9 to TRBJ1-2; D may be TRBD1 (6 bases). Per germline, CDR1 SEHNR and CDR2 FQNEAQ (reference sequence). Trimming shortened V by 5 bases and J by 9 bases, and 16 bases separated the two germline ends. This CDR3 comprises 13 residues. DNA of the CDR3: TGTGCCAGCAGCCTCGGGACACCCAGTCGCTACACCTTC. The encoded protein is CASSLGTPSRYTF.

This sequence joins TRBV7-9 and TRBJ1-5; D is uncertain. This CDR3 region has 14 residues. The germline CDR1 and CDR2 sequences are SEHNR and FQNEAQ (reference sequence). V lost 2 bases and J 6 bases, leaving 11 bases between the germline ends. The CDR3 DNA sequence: TGTGCCAGCAGCTTAACTATTTCGGGTCAGCCCCAGCATTTT. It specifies CASSLTISGQPQHF.

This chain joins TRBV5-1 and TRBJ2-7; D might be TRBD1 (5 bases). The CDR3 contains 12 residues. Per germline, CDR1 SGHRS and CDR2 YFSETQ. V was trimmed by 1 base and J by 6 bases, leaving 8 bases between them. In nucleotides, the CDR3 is TGCGCCAGCAGCTTGAAGGGGTCCGAGCAGTACTTC. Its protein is CASSLKGSEQYF.

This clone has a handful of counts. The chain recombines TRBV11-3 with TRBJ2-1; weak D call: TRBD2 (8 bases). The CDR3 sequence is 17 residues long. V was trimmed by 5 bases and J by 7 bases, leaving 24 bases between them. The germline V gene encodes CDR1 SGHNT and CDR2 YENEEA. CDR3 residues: CASSRRGPAGGRNEQFF. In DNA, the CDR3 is TGTGCCAGCAGCCGAAGGGGGCCTGCGGGGGGCCGGAATGAGCAGTTCTTC.

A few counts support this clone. The CDR3 sequence is CASSQSGANSYEQYF. CDR3 sequence (DNA): TGTGCCAGTAGTCAGTCAGGGGCGAACTCCTACGAGCAGTACTTC. V usage is TRBV19 and J usage is TRBJ2-7, with D maybe TRBD1 (6 bases). This CDR3 has 15 amino acids. CDR1 is LNHDA, CDR2 SQIVND, per germline (reference sequence). V was clipped by 5 bases and J by 0 bases, with 14 bases between them.

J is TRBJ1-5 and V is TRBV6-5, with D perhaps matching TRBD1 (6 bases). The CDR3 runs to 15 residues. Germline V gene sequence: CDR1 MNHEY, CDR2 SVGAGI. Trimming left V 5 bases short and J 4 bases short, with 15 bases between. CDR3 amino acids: CASSPTGKRNQPQHF. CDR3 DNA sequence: TGTGCCAGCAGTCCAACAGGGAAGCGAAATCAGCCCCAGCATTTT.

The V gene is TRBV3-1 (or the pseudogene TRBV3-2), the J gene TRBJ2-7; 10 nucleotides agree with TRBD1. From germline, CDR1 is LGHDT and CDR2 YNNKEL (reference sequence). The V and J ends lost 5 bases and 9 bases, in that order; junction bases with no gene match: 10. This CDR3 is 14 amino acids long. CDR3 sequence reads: CASSSSGTGVRQYF. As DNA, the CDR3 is TGTGCCAGCAGCTCTTCCGGGACAGGGGTTCGGCAGTACTTC.

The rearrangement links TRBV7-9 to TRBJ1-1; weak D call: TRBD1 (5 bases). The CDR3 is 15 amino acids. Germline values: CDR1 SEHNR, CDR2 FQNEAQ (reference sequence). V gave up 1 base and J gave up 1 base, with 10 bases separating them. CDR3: CASSLGNGGNTEAFF. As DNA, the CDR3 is TGTGCCAGCAGCTTAGGAAACGGGGGGAACACTGAAGCTTTCTTT.

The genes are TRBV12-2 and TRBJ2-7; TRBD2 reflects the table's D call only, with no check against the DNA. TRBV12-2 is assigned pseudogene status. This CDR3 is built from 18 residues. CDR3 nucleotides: TGTGCAAGTCGCTTTTTTCCCCTGCGGTTCCCCTCTTTCTACGAGCAGTACTTC. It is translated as CASRFFPLRFPSFYEQYF.